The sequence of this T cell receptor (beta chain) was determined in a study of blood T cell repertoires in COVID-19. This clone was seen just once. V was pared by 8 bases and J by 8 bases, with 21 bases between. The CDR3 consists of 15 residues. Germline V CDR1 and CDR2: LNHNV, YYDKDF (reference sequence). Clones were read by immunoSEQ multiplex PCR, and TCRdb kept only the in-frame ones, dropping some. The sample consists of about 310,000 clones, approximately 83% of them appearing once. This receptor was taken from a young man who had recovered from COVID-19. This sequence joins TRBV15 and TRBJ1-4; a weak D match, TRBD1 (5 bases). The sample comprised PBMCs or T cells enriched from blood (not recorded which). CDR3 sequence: CATGPGGEPMEKLFF. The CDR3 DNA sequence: TGTGCCACCGGGCCGGGAGGGGAACCTATGGAAAAACTGTTTTTT. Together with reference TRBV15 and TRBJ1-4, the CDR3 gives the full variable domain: DAMVIQNPRYQVTQFGKPVTLSCSQTLNHNVMYWYQQKSSQAPKLLFHYYDKDFNNEADTPDNFQSRRPNTSFCFLDIRSPGLGDTAMYLCATGPGGEPMEKLFFGSGTQLSVL.